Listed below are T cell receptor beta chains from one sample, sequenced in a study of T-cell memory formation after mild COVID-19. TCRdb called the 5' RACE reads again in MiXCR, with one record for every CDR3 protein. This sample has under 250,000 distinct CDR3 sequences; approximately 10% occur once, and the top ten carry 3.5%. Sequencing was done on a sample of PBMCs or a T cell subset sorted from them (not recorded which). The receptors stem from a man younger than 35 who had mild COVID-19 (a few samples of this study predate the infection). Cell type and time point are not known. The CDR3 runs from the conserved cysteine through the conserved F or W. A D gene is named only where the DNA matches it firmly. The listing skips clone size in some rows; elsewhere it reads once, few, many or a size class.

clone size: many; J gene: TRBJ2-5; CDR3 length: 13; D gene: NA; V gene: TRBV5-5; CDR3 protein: CASIMSPRETQYF; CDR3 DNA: TGTGCCAGCATCATGAGTCCGAGAGAGACCCAGTACTTC
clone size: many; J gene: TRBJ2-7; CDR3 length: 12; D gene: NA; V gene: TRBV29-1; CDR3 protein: CSARSGAYEQYF; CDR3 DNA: TGCAGCGCGCGGTCAGGGGCCTACGAGCAGTACTTC
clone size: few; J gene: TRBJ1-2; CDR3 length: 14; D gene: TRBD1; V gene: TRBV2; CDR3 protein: CASKVDRGDYGYTF; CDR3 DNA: TGTGCCAGCAAGGTGGACAGGGGGGACTATGGCTACACCTTC
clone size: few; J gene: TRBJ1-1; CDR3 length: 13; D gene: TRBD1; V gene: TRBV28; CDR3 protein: CASSSPSGTDSFF; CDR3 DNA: TGTGCCAGCAGTTCCCCGTCCGGGACAGATTCTTTCTTT
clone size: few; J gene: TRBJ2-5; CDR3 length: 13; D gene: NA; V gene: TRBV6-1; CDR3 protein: CASSRRFQETQYF; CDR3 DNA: TGTGCCAGCAGCAGAAGGTTTCAAGAGACCCAGTACTTC
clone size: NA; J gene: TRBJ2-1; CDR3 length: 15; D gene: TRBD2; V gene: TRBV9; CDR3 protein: CASSVGTSSYNEQFF; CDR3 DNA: TGTGCCAGCAGCGTCGGGACTAGTTCCTACAATGAGCAGTTCTTC
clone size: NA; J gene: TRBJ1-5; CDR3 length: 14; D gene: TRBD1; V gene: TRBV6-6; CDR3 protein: CASITQGLGQPQHF; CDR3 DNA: TGTGCCAGCATCACACAGGGGTTGGGTCAGCCCCAGCATTTT
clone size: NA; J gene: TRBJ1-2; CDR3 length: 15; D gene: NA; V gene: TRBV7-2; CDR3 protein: CASSPMAPMSKGYTF; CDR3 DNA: TGTGCCAGCAGCCCAATGGCGCCCATGTCTAAGGGCTACACCTTC
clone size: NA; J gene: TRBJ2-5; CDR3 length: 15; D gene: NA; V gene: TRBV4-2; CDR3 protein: CASSQGAGYQETQYF; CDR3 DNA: TGTGCCAGCAGCCAAGGAGCCGGGTACCAAGAGACCCAGTACTTC
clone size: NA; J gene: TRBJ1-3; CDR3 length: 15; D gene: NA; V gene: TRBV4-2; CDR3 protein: CASSSPLWSGNTIYF; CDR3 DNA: TGTGCCAGCAGCTCTCCCCTTTGGTCTGGAAACACCATATATTTT
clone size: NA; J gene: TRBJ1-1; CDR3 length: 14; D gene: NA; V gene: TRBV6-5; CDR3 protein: CASSYLRGGTEAFF; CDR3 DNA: TGTGCCAGCAGTTACCTCCGGGGAGGCACTGAAGCTTTCTTT
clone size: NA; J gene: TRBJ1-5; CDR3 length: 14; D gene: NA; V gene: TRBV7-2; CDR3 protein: CASRGGLGNQPQHF; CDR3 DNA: TGTGCCAGCAGGGGGGGGTTGGGCAATCAGCCCCAGCATTTT
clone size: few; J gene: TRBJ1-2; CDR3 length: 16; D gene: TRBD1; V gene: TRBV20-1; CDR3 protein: CSASRTDRGPEYGYTF; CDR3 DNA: TGCAGTGCTAGCCGGACGGACAGGGGCCCGGAGTATGGCTACACCTTC
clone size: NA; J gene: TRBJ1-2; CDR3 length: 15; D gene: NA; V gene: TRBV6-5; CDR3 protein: CASSYSSGSLGGYTF; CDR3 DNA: TGTGCCAGCAGTTACTCCTCCGGATCGCTCGGTGGCTACACCTTC
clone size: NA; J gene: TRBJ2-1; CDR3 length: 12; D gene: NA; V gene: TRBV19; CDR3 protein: CASRGSYNEQFF; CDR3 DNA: TGTGCCAGTCGAGGCAGCTACAATGAGCAGTTCTTC
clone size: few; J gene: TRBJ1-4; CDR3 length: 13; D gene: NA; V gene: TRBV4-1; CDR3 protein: CASSQVAGEKLFF; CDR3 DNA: TGCGCCAGCAGCCAAGTGGCAGGGGAAAAACTGTTTTTT
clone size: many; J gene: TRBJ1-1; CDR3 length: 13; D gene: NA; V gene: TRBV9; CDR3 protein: CASSVGGGPEAFF; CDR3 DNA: TGTGCCAGCAGCGTAGGGGGGGGCCCTGAAGCTTTCTTT
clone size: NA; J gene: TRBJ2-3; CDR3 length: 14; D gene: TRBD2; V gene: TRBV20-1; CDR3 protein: CSAPSRTSKDTQYF; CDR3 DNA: TGCAGTGCCCCCTCGAGGACTAGTAAAGATACGCAGTATTTT
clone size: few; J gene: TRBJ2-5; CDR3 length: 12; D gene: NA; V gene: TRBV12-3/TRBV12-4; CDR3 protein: CASSFEEETQYF; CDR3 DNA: TGTGCCAGCAGTTTTGAAGAAGAGACCCAGTACTTC
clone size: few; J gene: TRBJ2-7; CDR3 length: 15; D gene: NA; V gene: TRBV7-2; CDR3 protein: CASRQGPLAMEEQYF; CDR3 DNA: TGTGCCAGCAGGCAAGGGCCCCTAGCGATGGAAGAGCAGTACTTC
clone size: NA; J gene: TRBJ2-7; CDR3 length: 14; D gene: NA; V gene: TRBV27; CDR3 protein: CASSLRYSAYEQYF; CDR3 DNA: TGTGCCAGCAGTTTACGGTATTCGGCGTACGAGCAGTACTTC
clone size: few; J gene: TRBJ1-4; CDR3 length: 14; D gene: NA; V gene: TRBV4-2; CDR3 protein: CASSQGGPNEKLFF; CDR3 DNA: TGTGCCAGCAGCCAGGGGGGGCCTAATGAAAAACTGTTTTTT
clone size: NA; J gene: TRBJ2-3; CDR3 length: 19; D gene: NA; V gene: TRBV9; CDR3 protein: CASSATFGSSGGVTDTQYF; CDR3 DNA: NA
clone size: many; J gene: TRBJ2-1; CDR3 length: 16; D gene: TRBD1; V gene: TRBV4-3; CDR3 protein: CASSPRWTGAYNEQFF; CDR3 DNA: TGCGCCAGCAGCCCCCGATGGACAGGGGCCTACAATGAGCAGTTCTTC
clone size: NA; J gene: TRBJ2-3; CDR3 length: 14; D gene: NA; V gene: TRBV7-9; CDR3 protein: CASSLQGGLDTQYF; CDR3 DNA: TGTGCCAGCAGCTTACAGGGGGGTTTAGATACGCAGTATTTT
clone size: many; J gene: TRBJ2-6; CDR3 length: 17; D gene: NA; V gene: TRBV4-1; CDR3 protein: CASSNKDISTGANVLTF; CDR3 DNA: TGCGCCAGCAGTAACAAGGACATCTCGACTGGGGCCAACGTCCTGACTTTC